The 23 T cell receptor beta chains below all came from one sample that was sequenced in a study of shared clonotypes between healthy human individuals. Produced via immunoSEQ multiplex PCR; TCRdb's table is partial and in-frame only. The profile shows roughly 2 million clones, under 97% of them singletons. Sequences were obtained from naive CD4+ T cells sorted from blood. Subset: CD45RA+ positively selected. These receptors all come from a man aged 18 to 29 in good health.

This chain uses TRBV27 with TRBJ2-2; D unresolved. Germline CDR1 MNHEY, CDR2 SMNVEV (reference sequence). The length of the CDR3 is 12 residues. V was shortened by 5 bases and J by 8 bases, with 9 bases between the two germline ends. CDR3 nucleotides: TGTGCCAGCAGTAAACATTCAGGGGAGCTGTTTTTT. This codes for CASSKHSGELFF.

The chain joins TRBV5-1 to TRBJ2-5; 13 bases are a match to TRBD2. The germline V gene has CDR1 SGHRS and CDR2 YFSETQ. This CDR3 region has 17 residues. V was pared by 3 bases and J by 9 bases, with 14 bases of the junction left unmatched. The CDR3 DNA is TGCGCCAGCAGCTCGGCAGGGACTAGCGGGACCAGCGGGGCCCAGTACTTC. Translation: CASSSAGTSGTSGAQYF.

J is TRBJ1-2 and V is TRBV10-3; a possible D gene is TRBD1 (5 bases). V lost 0 bases and J lost 2, with 10 bases in between. From germline, CDR1 is ENHRY and CDR2 SYGVKD. CDR3 length equals 15 residues. CDR3 region: CAISESQGGNYGYTF. CDR3 DNA sequence: TGTGCCATCAGTGAGTCGCAGGGCGGGAACTATGGCTACACCTTC.

V gene TRBV6-6 combines with J gene TRBJ2-5, with TRBD1 matching over 9 bases. The CDR3 runs to 13 residues. Trimming removed 6 bases from V and 7 bases from J; junction bases left unmatched: 6. Germline V gene data show CDR1 as MNHNY and CDR2 as SVGAGI (reference sequence). The CDR3 nucleotides read TGTGCCAGCAGCCCACAGGGGGCGGGGACCCAGTACTTC. Amino acids: CASSPQGAGTQYF.

The V gene is TRBV6-1, the J gene TRBJ2-3; 10 nucleotides match TRBD2. CDR1 and CDR2 from the germline V gene are MNHNS and SASEGT. The CDR3 loop spans 15 amino acids. V shed 6 bases, J shed 5 bases, and the junction held 8 bases outside the gene matches. The CDR3 region is CASRGLATRGDTQYF. The CDR3, as DNA: TGTGCCAGCAGGGGACTAGCGACTAGGGGAGATACGCAGTATTTT.

The rearrangement links TRBV5-5 to TRBJ1-5; TRBD1 matches at 7 bases. CDR3 length: 16 amino acids. V lost 2 bases, J lost 2 bases, and 7 bases stayed unmatched. The germline gives CDR1 SGHKS, CDR2 YYEKEE (reference sequence). The CDR3 bases are TGTGCCAGCAGCTTAGAGCAGGGGGTAGGCAATCAGCCCCAGCATTTT. Its protein product is CASSLEQGVGNQPQHF. The variable domain in full, with the rest retrieved from reference TRBV5-5 and TRBJ1-5, is DAGVTQSPTHLIKTRGQQVTLRCSPISGHKSVSWYQQVLGQGPQFIFQYYEKEERGRGNFPDRFSARQFPNYSSELNVNALLLGDSALYLCASSLEQGVGNQPQHFGDGTRLSIL.

J is TRBJ2-6 and V is TRBV27; D remains ambiguous. Trimming removed 7 bases from V and 1 base from J, with 14 bases in between. There are 16 residues in the CDR3. CDR1 and CDR2 (germline): MNHEY, SMNVEV (reference sequence). The CDR3 region is CASIGLPFSGANVLTF. DNA of the CDR3: TGTGCCAGCATTGGGCTACCCTTTTCTGGGGCCAACGTCCTGACTTTC.

The rearrangement joins TRBV19 to TRBJ1-4; unclear D gene. Deletions cut 7 bases from V and 0 bases from J, with 9 bases between. The CDR3 runs to 14 residues. CDR1 and CDR2 (germline): LNHDA, SQIVND (reference sequence). The CDR3 region has the DNA TGTGCCAGTAAATTAACTGCAACTAATGAAAAACTGTTTTTT. Amino acids: CASKLTATNEKLFF. Looking up the rest from reference TRBV19 and TRBJ1-4 gives the full variable domain: DGGITQSPKYLFRKEGQNVTLSCEQNLNHDAMYWYRQDPGQGLRLIYYSQIVNDFQKGDIAEGYSVSREKKESFPLTVTSAQKNPTAFYLCASKLTATNEKLFFGSGTQLSVL.

Regarding this clone: Additional DNA sequences in this sample encode the identical CDR3. The genes are TRBV9 and TRBJ1-2; D gene ambiguous. Trimming shortened V by 3 bases and J by 4 bases, and 7 bases separated the two germline ends. The CDR3 sequence is 12 residues long. From germline, CDR1 is SGDLS and CDR2 YYNGEE. The CDR3 sequence: CASSAPVYGYTF. CDR3 nucleotides: TGTGCCAGCAGCGCACCGGTCTATGGCTACACCTTC.

A note on this clone: Other DNA sequences from this sample encode an identical CDR3 as well. This chain joins TRBV5-4 and TRBJ2-5; D not certain. Trimming removed 0 bases from V and 3 bases from J, with 9 bases in between. This CDR3 spans 14 amino acids. CDR1 and CDR2 (germline): SGHNT, YYREEE (reference sequence). CDR3 DNA sequence: TGTGCCAGCAGCTTGGGAGGAGTAGAAGAGACCCAGTACTTC. Encoded protein: CASSLGGVEETQYF.

The chain recombines TRBV5-4 with TRBJ2-5; D ambiguous. Germline V gene data show CDR1 as SGHNT and CDR2 as YYREEE (reference sequence). The CDR3 has 13 residues. V was cut by 3 bases and J by 0 bases, with 6 bases left in between. As DNA, the CDR3 is TGTGCCAGCAGCTCGCAGGACCAAGAGACCCAGTACTTC. Its translation is CASSSQDQETQYF.

The genes are TRBV6-5 and TRBJ2-4, with D perhaps being TRBD1 or TRBD2 (5 bases each). The CDR3 runs to 13 residues. Germline V CDR1 and CDR2: MNHEY, SVGAGI. V was pared by 5 bases and J by 6 bases, with 11 bases between. CDR3 DNA: TGTGCCAGCAGTAATGAGAGGGGAAACATTCAGTACTTC. Encoded protein: CASSNERGNIQYF.

The V gene is TRBV29-1, the J gene TRBJ2-5; perhaps TRBD2 as D (5 bases). The CDR3 covers 13 residues. Germline CDR1 SQVTM, CDR2 ANQGSEA. Deletions cut 1 base from V and 7 bases from J, with 13 bases between. This CDR3 is CSVEGPPRGTQYF. CDR3 nucleotide sequence: TGCAGCGTTGAAGGGCCCCCTCGGGGGACCCAGTACTTC.

The chain links TRBV5-6 to TRBJ1-6; 10 positions agree with TRBD1. Germline-derived CDR1 and CDR2 are SGHDT and YYEEEE. The CDR3 loop spans 14 amino acids. The V gene end was trimmed by 5 bases and the J gene end by 10 bases; junction bases not matched to a gene: 6. The CDR3 loop is CASSSTGGNSPLHF. The CDR3 region has the DNA TGTGCCAGCAGTTCGACAGGGGGCAACTCACCCCTCCACTTT.

V is TRBV5-4 and J is TRBJ2-7; 11 nucleotides align to TRBD2. CDR1 and CDR2 from the germline V gene are SGHNT and YYREEE (reference sequence). V gave up 2 bases and J gave up 0 bases; unmatched junction bases: 4. The CDR3 extends over 16 amino acids. The CDR3 protein is CASSLPSGGSSYEQYF. The DNA for the CDR3 is TGTGCCAGCAGCTTACCTAGCGGGGGGAGCTCCTACGAGCAGTACTTC.

V usage is TRBV5-1 and J usage is TRBJ2-1; TRBD2 matches 8 bases. Germline V gene sequence: CDR1 SGHRS, CDR2 YFSETQ. CDR3 length: 13 residues. V lost 6 bases to trimming and J lost 3 bases; unmatched junction nucleotides: 2. The CDR3 coding sequence is TGCGCCAGCACCGGGACTAGCTACAATGAGCAGTTCTTC. This encodes CASTGTSYNEQFF. Complete variable domain (other parts from reference TRBV5-1 and TRBJ2-1): KAGVTQTPRYLIKTRGQQVTLSCSPISGHRSVSWYQQTPGQGLQFLFEYFSETQRNKGNFPGRFSGRQFSNSRSEMNVSTLELGDSALYLCASTGTSYNEQFFGPGTRLTVL.

CDR3 in DNA: TGTGCCAGCAGTTTCGGACAGACTTATAATTCACCCCTCCACTTT. This sequence encodes CASSFGQTYNSPLHF. V is TRBV28 and J is TRBJ1-6; D possibly corresponds to TRBD1 (6 bases). Germline V gene sequence: CDR1 MDHEN, CDR2 SYDVKM. This CDR3 is 15 amino acids long. The germline V and J ends were trimmed by 3 bases and 4 bases, with 10 bases remaining between them.

This clone appeared once. The J gene is TRBJ2-7, the V gene TRBV6-5, with D tentatively TRBD2 (5 bases). This CDR3 comprises 13 residues. In germline, CDR1 is MNHEY, CDR2 SVGAGI. V was shortened by 6 bases and J by 6 bases, with 15 bases between the two germline ends. CDR3 nucleotides: TGTGCCAGCAGGAGGGCTAGACAAGGCGAGCAGTACTTC. As protein: CASRRARQGEQYF.

The V and J genes are TRBV7-9 and TRBJ1-5, with D unclear. The CDR3 spans 15 residues. V was cut by 1 base and J by 2 bases, with 9 bases left in between. CDR1 is SEHNR and CDR2 is FQNEAQ in the germline V gene (reference sequence). CDR3 in amino acids: CASSLGSFGNQPQHF. In nucleotides, the CDR3 is TGTGCCAGCAGCTTAGGGAGTTTTGGCAATCAGCCCCAGCATTTT.

The J gene is TRBJ2-7, the V gene TRBV5-4; tentatively, D is TRBD1 (6 bases). CDR3 length: 13 residues. V was trimmed by 5 bases and J by 7 bases, leaving 16 bases between them. CDR1 is SGHNT, CDR2 YYREEE, per germline (reference sequence). Written as DNA, the CDR3 is TGTGCCAGCAGACGAGACAGGACCGGGGAGCAGTACTTC. It is translated as CASRRDRTGEQYF.

V is TRBV30 and J is TRBJ2-3, with 10 bases that match TRBD2. The CDR3 length is 15 residues. V was clipped by 5 bases and J by 2 bases; unmatched bases: 7. CDR1 is GTSNPN and CDR2 is SVGIG in the germline V gene (reference sequence). The CDR3 region is CAWDVLAGATDTQYF. CDR3 bases: TGTGCCTGGGACGTTCTAGCGGGGGCCACAGATACGCAGTATTTT. The full variable domain, with the rest looked up from reference TRBV30 and TRBJ2-3, is SQTIHQWPATLVQPVGSPLSLECTVEGTSNPNLYWYRQAAGRGLQLLFYSVGIGQISSEVPQNLSASRPQDRQFILSSKKLLLSDSGFYLCAWDVLAGATDTQYFGPGTRLTVL.

The DNA for the CDR3 is TGCGCCAGCAGGGATCAAGCGGTGGCAGATACGCAGTATTTT. This codes for CASRDQAVADTQYF. J is TRBJ2-3 and V is TRBV5-1, with D possibly TRBD2 on 5 matching bases. The CDR3 covers 14 residues. CDR1 and CDR2 (germline): SGHRS, YFSETQ. V was shortened by 5 bases and J by 4 bases, with 14 bases between the two germline ends. Full variable domain (outside the CDR3, taken from reference TRBV5-1 and TRBJ2-3): KAGVTQTPRYLIKTRGQQVTLSCSPISGHRSVSWYQQTPGQGLQFLFEYFSETQRNKGNFPGRFSGRQFSNSRSEMNVSTLELGDSALYLCASRDQAVADTQYFGPGTRLTVL.

Worth noting for this clone: Other DNA sequences in the same sample also yield this CDR3. In DNA form, the CDR3 reads TGCGCCAGCAGCTTGGCCAGAGGAGATAATGAAAAACTGTTTTTT. This sequence encodes CASSLARGDNEKLFF. The chain recombines TRBV5-1 with TRBJ1-4, with unresolved D. The CDR3 contains 15 residues. The V gene lost 0 bases and the J gene lost 4 bases, with 10 bases spanning the gap. From germline, CDR1 is SGHRS and CDR2 YFSETQ.